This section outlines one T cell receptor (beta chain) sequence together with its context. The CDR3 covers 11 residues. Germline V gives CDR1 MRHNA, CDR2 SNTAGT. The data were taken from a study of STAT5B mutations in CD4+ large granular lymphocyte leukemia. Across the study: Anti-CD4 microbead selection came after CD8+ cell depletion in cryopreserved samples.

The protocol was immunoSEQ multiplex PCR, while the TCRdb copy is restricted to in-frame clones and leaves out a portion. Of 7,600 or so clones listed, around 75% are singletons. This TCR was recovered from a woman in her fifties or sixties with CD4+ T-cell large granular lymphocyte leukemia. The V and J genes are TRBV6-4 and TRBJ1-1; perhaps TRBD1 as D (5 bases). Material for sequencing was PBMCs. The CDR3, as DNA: TGTGCAGCACAGAGACAGATTGAAGCTTTCTTT. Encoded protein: CAAQRQIEAFF.